These 23 T cell receptor beta chains originate from one sample sequenced in a study of T cells in narcolepsy. Clones were sequenced by immunoSEQ multiplex PCR, and TCRdb holds only the in-frame ones, with some missing. Found here are some 8,000 clones, around 61% of them singletons; the top ten hold around 21%. Sequenced input: CD45RA- memory CD8+ T cells from PBMCs. The source of these receptors is a human donor with narcolepsy.

This clone is categorized as medium-sized (0.01 to 0.1%). The rearrangement uses TRBV9 and TRBJ2-7; 7 bases match TRBD1. CDR1 and CDR2 from the germline V gene are SGDLS and YYNGEE. This CDR3 is built from 15 residues. Losses at the gene ends were 0 bases for V and 2 bases for J; bases not matched to a gene: 5. The chain's CDR3 is CASSVGGTDPYEQYF. The CDR3 DNA reads as TGTGCCAGCAGCGTAGGGGGGACAGACCCCTACGAGCAGTACTTC. Supplemented by reference TRBV9 and TRBJ2-7, the full variable domain reads DSGVTQTPKHLITATGQRVTLRCSPRSGDLSVYWYQQSLDQGLQFLIQYYNGEERAKGNILERFSAQQFPDLHSELNLSSLELGDSALYFCASSVGGTDPYEQYFGPGTRLTVT.

The chain recombines TRBV2 with TRBJ1-5; D possibly corresponds to TRBD1 (5 bases). The length of the CDR3 is 14 residues. V lost 6 bases, J lost 0 bases, and 9 bases lay in between. Germline lookup yields CDR1 SNHLY and CDR2 FYNNEI. For the CDR3, the DNA is TGTGCCAGCAGCTGGGACCTTAGCAATCAGCCCCAGCATTTT. This encodes CASSWDLSNQPQHF.

J is TRBJ1-1 and V is TRBV5-6; no definite D call. V gave up 2 bases and J gave up 0 bases, with 14 bases separating them. The CDR3 is 16 residues long. Looked up from germline, CDR1 is SGHDT and CDR2 is YYEEEE. The CDR3 DNA reads TGTGCCAGCAGCTTAGTAAGGGCAGACTTGAACACTGAAGCTTTCTTT. It is translated as CASSLVRADLNTEAFF.

This clone occurred a few times. The chain links TRBV15 to TRBJ2-2; a weak D match, TRBD2 (6 bases). Germline-derived CDR1 and CDR2 are LNHNV and YYDKDF (reference sequence). The CDR3 contains 14 residues. V was shortened by 0 bases and J by 6 bases, with 8 bases between the two germline ends. The DNA for the CDR3 is TGTGCCACCAGCAGAGATCGGGGGTCCGGGGAGCTGTTTTTT. Residues: CATSRDRGSGELFF.

This clone qualifies as large. This chain uses TRBV7-8 with TRBJ2-5; D remains ambiguous. This CDR3 contains 15 residues. Trimming shortened V by 1 base and J by 4 bases, and 13 bases separated the two germline ends. CDR1 is SGHVS, CDR2 FQNEAQ, per germline. The CDR3: CASSLVAGRGETQYF. Here the CDR3 DNA reads TGTGCCAGCAGCTTAGTAGCTGGCAGAGGAGAGACCCAGTACTTC. Supplemented by reference TRBV7-8 and TRBJ2-5, the full variable domain reads GAGVSQSPRYKVAKRGQDVALRCDPISGHVSLFWYQQALGQGPEFLTYFQNEAQLDKSGLPSDRFFAERPEGSVSTLKIQRTQQEDSAVYLCASSLVAGRGETQYFGPGTRLLVL.

The genes are TRBV18 and TRBJ1-5; D not certain. The CDR3 extends over 16 amino acids. The germline CDR1 and CDR2 sequences are KGHSH and LQKENI. V was pared by 3 bases and J by 0 bases, with 12 bases between. The DNA of the CDR3 is TGTGCCAGCTCACCTACTGACATGAATAGCAATCAGCCCCAGCATTTT. It yields the protein CASSPTDMNSNQPQHF.

This clone is deemed medium-sized. V usage is TRBV29-1 and J usage is TRBJ2-1, with no clear D. This CDR3 spans 12 amino acids. Germline values: CDR1 SQVTM, CDR2 ANQGSEA. V was trimmed by 6 bases and J by 6 bases, leaving 12 bases between them. CDR3 loop: CSVPRGTNEQFF. The CDR3 nucleotides are TGCAGCGTCCCACGAGGCACCAATGAGCAGTTCTTC.

In this sample, this clone turned up a few times. A far larger clone lies a single base away; this is likely a read error. This chain joins TRBV7-9 and TRBJ2-1; 14 bases line up with TRBD2. This CDR3 region has 18 residues. The germline gives CDR1 SEHNR, CDR2 FQNEAQ (reference sequence). J lost 4 bases, V lost 0 bases, and 5 bases had no gene match. Here the CDR3 reads CASSLAPRLAGGYNEQFF. Written as DNA, the CDR3 is TGTGCCAGCAGCTTAGCTCCGCGACTAGCGGGGGGGTACAATGAGCAGTTCTTC.

This clone was found a few times. This chain links TRBV4-2 with TRBJ2-6; a weak D match, TRBD1 (5 bases). This CDR3 region has 16 residues. Germline loops: CDR1 LGHNA, CDR2 YNFKEQ. Trimming shortened V by 0 bases and J by 1 base, and 7 bases separated the two germline ends. The CDR3 region is CASSQEGESGANVLTF. The CDR3 bases are TGTGCCAGCAGCCAAGAAGGGGAATCTGGGGCCAACGTCCTGACTTTC.

This clone occurred a few times. The chain joins TRBV6-5 to TRBJ1-2; D remains unclear. This CDR3 is 14 amino acids long. Germline V gene lookup returns CDR1 MNHEY and CDR2 SVGAGI. The germline V and J ends were trimmed by 7 bases and 7 bases, with 19 bases remaining between them. The CDR3 sequence is CASTSPREATGYTF. CDR3 DNA sequence: TGTGCCAGCACCTCACCCCGGGAAGCTACTGGCTACACCTTC.

As to this clone: A far larger clone is only one base removed, so a read error is likely. J is TRBJ2-7 and V is TRBV7-8, with 7 nucleotides matching TRBD1. V lost 1 base and J lost 7; bases outside the gene matches: 7. Germline V lookup: CDR1 SGHVS, CDR2 FQNEAQ. The CDR3 is 14 amino acids. The chain's CDR3 is CASSLETGSGEQYF. CDR3 DNA sequence: TGTGCCAGCAGCTTAGAGACAGGGTCGGGTGAGCAGTACTTC.

The chain is built from TRBV10-1 and TRBJ1-1; perhaps TRBD1 as D (5 bases). CDR3 length: 18 residues. The V gene lost 6 bases and the J gene lost 1 base, with 24 bases spanning the gap. Germline V CDR1 and CDR2: WNHNN, SYGVQD (reference sequence). CDR3 region: CASRAKGQGMASNTEAFF. For the CDR3, the DNA is TGCGCCAGCAGAGCTAAAGGTCAGGGTATGGCCTCGAACACTGAAGCTTTCTTT.

This clone occurred a few times. The chain employs TRBV27 and TRBJ1-4; a weak D match, TRBD1 (5 bases). The germline V gene has CDR1 MNHEY and CDR2 SMNVEV (reference sequence). The length of the CDR3 is 15 residues. Trimming removed 6 bases at V and 4 bases at J, with 15 bases between. The CDR3 region has the DNA TGTGCCAGCAGGCCAAGGGACGGCCGTAATGAAAAACTGTTTTTT. This gives the protein CASRPRDGRNEKLFF. Together with reference TRBV27 and TRBJ1-4, the CDR3 gives the full variable domain: EAQVTQNPRYLITVTGKKLTVTCSQNMNHEYMSWYRQDPGLGLRQIYYSMNVEVTDKGDVPEGYKVSRKEKRNFPLILESPSPNQTSLYFCASRPRDGRNEKLFFGSGTQLSVL.

This clone came up once. The chain employs TRBV10-1 and TRBJ2-3; 9 bases are shared with TRBD2. V gave up 5 bases and J gave up 6 bases; unmatched junction bases: 24. In germline, CDR1 is WNHNN, CDR2 SYGVQD (reference sequence). The CDR3 is made up of 20 amino acids. CDR3 in DNA: TGCGCCAGCAGTACCTCCGGGGAGCCAAGGGCGGGGGGGATGTTGGATACGCAGTATTTT. Its protein is CASSTSGEPRAGGMLDTQYF.

This chain uses TRBV4-1 with TRBJ2-7, with 7 bases identical to TRBD1. Germline V CDR1 and CDR2: MGHRA, YSYEKL. The trim removed 0 bases at V and 3 bases at J, leaving 17 bases unmatched. The CDR3 spans 19 residues. Here the CDR3 DNA reads TGCGCCAGCAGCCAAGAAGAGGGGGATGAGACAGGGCTGTACTACGAGCAGTACTTC. Translated, it gives CASSQEEGDETGLYYEQYF.

V gene TRBV6-5 combines with J gene TRBJ2-1; perhaps D is TRBD1 or TRBD2 (5 bases each). The CDR3 spans 13 residues. Deletions cut 7 bases from V and 0 bases from J, with 7 bases between. Germline lookup yields CDR1 MNHEY and CDR2 SVGAGI. This chain's CDR3 is CASMRGSYNEQFF. The CDR3 region has the DNA TGTGCCAGCATGAGGGGCTCCTACAATGAGCAGTTCTTC.

The genes are TRBV4-2 and TRBJ2-7; D not resolved. The germline V gene has CDR1 LGHNA and CDR2 YNFKEQ. V was shortened by 0 bases and J by 3 bases, with 9 bases between the two germline ends. CDR3 length equals 14 residues. CDR3 nucleotide sequence: TGTGCCAGCAGCCAAGATGGAACGGGCTACGAGCAGTACTTC. This translates into CASSQDGTGYEQYF.

The chain uses TRBV12-5 and TRBJ2-5; D might be TRBD2 (7 bases). The ends were cut back, 7 bases at V and 4 bases at J, with 10 bases in the middle. The germline gives CDR1 LGHNT, CDR2 FRNRAP. The CDR3 is made up of 12 amino acids. The CDR3 loop is CASAGGPETQYF. The CDR3 bases are TGTGCTAGTGCGGGGGGCCCAGAGACCCAGTACTTC.

There are a few counts of this clone. J is TRBJ1-3 and V is TRBV6-6, with D hard to call. The CDR3 consists of 13 residues. CDR1 MNHNY and CDR2 SVGAGI come from the germline V gene (reference sequence). Trimming shortened V by 5 bases and J by 2 bases, and 7 bases separated the two germline ends. The CDR3, as DNA: TGTGCCAGCAGTCCGCTAGCTGGAAACACCATATATTTT. Protein: CASSPLAGNTIYF.

V usage is TRBV5-4 and J usage is TRBJ2-1, with 8 bases matching TRBD1. The CDR3 has 15 amino acids. V lost 3 bases and J lost 0; bases outside the gene matches: 2. Germline V gives CDR1 SGHNT, CDR2 YYREEE (reference sequence). The CDR3 here is CASSSGQGSYNEQFF. The CDR3 bases are TGTGCCAGCAGCTCTGGACAGGGCTCCTACAATGAGCAGTTCTTC.

This clone was detected a few times. The V gene is TRBV9, the J gene TRBJ1-1, with a possible D match to TRBD1 (5 bases). This CDR3 spans 14 amino acids. The germline V and J ends were trimmed by 6 bases and 1 base, with 13 bases remaining between them. Germline loops: CDR1 SGDLS, CDR2 YYNGEE. The CDR3 loop reads CASTRSGENTEAFF. CDR3 in DNA: TGTGCCAGCACCCGTTCGGGGGAGAACACTGAAGCTTTCTTT.

This clone qualifies as medium-sized (0.01 to 0.1%). J is TRBJ2-5 and V is TRBV11-2; perhaps TRBD1 as D (5 bases). CDR1 and CDR2 from the germline V gene are SGHAT and FQNNGV. The CDR3 extends over 13 amino acids. V was shortened by 2 bases and J by 5 bases, with 9 bases between the two germline ends. CDR3 loop: CASSLWGQETQYF. In DNA, the CDR3 is TGTGCCAGCAGCTTATGGGGCCAGGAGACCCAGTACTTC.

Comments on this clone: The germline gene is not matched at one end of the junction; a read error may be the cause. The gene calls are TRBV5-4 and TRBJ2-3; D is uncertain. Germline V gene sequence: CDR1 SGHNT, CDR2 YYREEE (reference sequence). This CDR3 has 16 amino acids. The CDR3 sequence is CASSQDRGPESDTQYF. As DNA, the CDR3 is TGCGCCAGCAGCCAAGATAGAGGCCCTGAGAGTGATACGCAGTATTTT. The full variable domain, rest sourced from reference TRBV5-4 and TRBJ2-3, is ETGVTQSPTHLIKTRGQQVTLRCSSQSGHNTVSWYQQALGQGPQFIFQYYREEENGRGNFPPRFSGLQFPNYSSELNVNALELDDSALYLCASSQDRGPESDTQYFGPGTRLTVL.